The clone carrying this T cell receptor beta chain was counted between two and nine times. The sample is drawn from a study of T cell repertoires in cytomegalovirus infection. As for the study in general: In public TCR beta signatures, there were indications of both CMV infection and matching HLA type.

This CDR3 spans 15 amino acids. Per germline, CDR1 SGHNT and CDR2 YYREEE (reference sequence). Trimming pared 0 bases from V and 7 bases from J, leaving 14 bases between. From the reads, TCRdb called clonotypes with MiXCR, one entry per CDR3 protein. The repertoire holds around 310,000 distinct CDR3 sequences, with 15% to 20% as singletons. Sequencing was done on a sample of PBMCs. The chain recombines TRBV5-4 with TRBJ2-1; D is perhaps TRBD1 or TRBD2 (5 bases each). This receptor was taken from a human donor in good health (CMV status not recorded). Some clones in this sample may be carry-over from other donors' samples. The CDR3 sequence: CASSLGGLVRNEQFF. CDR3 DNA: TGTGCCAGCAGCTTGGGGGGGTTGGTGCGGAATGAGCAGTTCTTC. Based on the CDR3 plus reference TRBV5-4 and TRBJ2-1, the full variable domain is ETGVTQSPTHLIKTRGQQVTLRCSSQSGHNTVSWYQQALGQGPQFIFQYYREEENGRGNFPPRFSGLQFPNYSSELNVNALELDDSALYLCASSLGGLVRNEQFFGPGTRLTVL.